This T cell receptor beta chain was profiled in a study of cytomegalovirus exposure and HLA in healthy donors. A single count supports this clone. Its antigen is undetermined. V lost 7 bases to trimming and J lost 11 bases; unmatched junction nucleotides: 8. CDR1 SNHLY and CDR2 FYNNEI come from the germline V gene. The CDR3 spans 14 residues. Primers included in the PCR were 60 Vbeta and 13 Jbeta primers. Sequencing was performed with immunoSEQ multiplex PCR; in TCRdb, only in-frame clones are kept and a portion is missing. The sample contains 110,000 or so clones, more than 65% of which appear only once. General study findings and limits: Later analysis demonstrated an association between a missense DCLRE1C variant and TCR beta V- and J-gene trimming. By a later analysis, the bulk of CMV-associated TCR beta chains appeared HLA-restricted. In an earlier analysis, in approximately 570 donors, most V segments appeared productive either ~90% or ~30% of the time.

The sequenced material came from PBMCs. The rearrangement uses TRBV2 and TRBJ1-4; TRBD1 matches 12 bases. This clonotype was sampled from a man aged 25 to 45 in good health and CMV-seronegative. CDR3 coding DNA: TGTGCCAGCAAGATGGGACAGGGGGCGCGTAAACTGTTTTTT. Protein: CASKMGQGARKLFF. Full variable domain (outside the CDR3, taken from reference TRBV2 and TRBJ1-4): EPEVTQTPSHQVTQMGQEVILRCVPISNHLYFYWYRQILGQKVEFLVSFYNNEISEKSEIFDDQFSVERPDGSNFTLKIRSTKLEDSAMYFCASKMGQGARKLFFGSGTQLSVL.